The 7 T cell receptor beta chains presented below share a single source sample, sequenced in a study of T cell repertoires in cytomegalovirus infection. MiXCR, run by TCRdb on the reads, gives a single entry per CDR3 protein. The sample lists about 600,000 distinct CDR3 sequences, roughly a quarter occurring once. Sequencing was done on a sample of CD8+ T cells from PBMCs. Receptors originate from a human donor in good health (CMV status not recorded). Some clones in this sample may be carry-over from other donors' samples.

The table lists this clonotype with a few counts. The CDR3 bases are TGTGCCAGCTCGCGGGGGGGGAGAAACATTCAGTACTTC. Translation gives CASSRGGRNIQYF. The J gene is TRBJ2-4, the V gene TRBV27; 9 nucleotides align to TRBD2. The CDR3 extends over 13 amino acids. Trimming cost V 8 bases and J 6 bases; bases outside gene matches: 5. In germline, CDR1 is MNHEY, CDR2 SMNVEV (reference sequence).

In regard to this clonotype: This may come from a read error, since a much larger clone is one base off. The chain joins TRBV7-2 to TRBJ2-2; TRBD1 is a possible D gene (6 bases). V was clipped by 8 bases and J by 0 bases, with 13 bases between them. The CDR3 contains 15 residues. Germline values: CDR1 SGHTA, CDR2 FQGNSA. CDR3: CASGQGPPNTGELFF. CDR3 DNA sequence: TGTGCCAGCGGGCAGGGGCCGCCGAACACCGGGGAGCTGTTTTTT.

The chain uses TRBV7-9 and TRBJ2-1; TRBD2 might be the D (6 bases). This CDR3 spans 17 amino acids. CDR1 SEHNR and CDR2 FQNEAQ come from the germline V gene (reference sequence). Trimming removed 0 bases at V and 0 bases at J, with 12 bases between. CDR3 in amino acids: CASSLASSGVSYNEQFF. The CDR3 DNA is TGTGCCAGCAGCTTAGCTTCGTCGGGGGTCTCCTACAATGAGCAGTTCTTC.

This clonotype was recorded at least ten times. This sequence joins TRBV7-6 and TRBJ2-1; D uncertain. Germline lookup yields CDR1 SGHVS and CDR2 FNYEAQ. There are 12 residues in the CDR3. V shed 7 bases and J shed 1 base, with 5 bases lying between them. The CDR3 sequence is CASTLSYNEQFF. DNA of the CDR3: TGTGCCAGCACCCTTTCCTACAATGAGCAGTTCTTC. Looking up the rest from reference TRBV7-6 and TRBJ2-1 gives the full variable domain: GAGVSQSPRYKVTKRGQDVALRCDPISGHVSLYWYRQALGQGPEFLTYFNYEAQQDKSGLPNDRFSAERPEGSISTLTIQRTEQRDSAMYRCASTLSYNEQFFGPGTRLTVL.

This rearrangement joins TRBV29-1 to TRBJ2-3; 10 bases map to TRBD2. This CDR3 is 15 amino acids long. CDR1 is SQVTM, CDR2 ANQGSEA, per germline. The V gene end was trimmed by 3 bases and the J gene end by 1 base; junction bases not matched to a gene: 4. The DNA for the CDR3 is TGCAGCGTTGAGGAGCGGGGGGGCGGCACAGATACGCAGTATTTT. Translation gives CSVEERGGGTDTQYF.

About this clonotype: This may stem from a read error, because a much larger clone lies one nucleotide away. This sequence joins TRBV27 and TRBJ1-5, with D possibly matching TRBD1 (6 bases). The length of the CDR3 is 14 residues. Germline V gene lookup returns CDR1 MNHEY and CDR2 SMNVEV (reference sequence). The CDR3 here is CASSPRQANRPQHF. CDR3 sequence (DNA): TGTGCCAGCAGTCCACGACAGGCCAATCGGCCCCAGCATTTT.

The chain's CDR3 is CASSFTANLADTQYF. As DNA, the CDR3 is TGTGCCAGCAGCTTTACGGCTAATCTAGCAGATACGCAGTATTTT. This rearrangement joins TRBV7-9 to TRBJ2-3; no definite D call. CDR1 is SEHNR and CDR2 is FQNEAQ in the germline V gene (reference sequence). V gave up 3 bases and J gave up 4 bases, with 14 bases separating them. The CDR3 is made up of 15 amino acids.